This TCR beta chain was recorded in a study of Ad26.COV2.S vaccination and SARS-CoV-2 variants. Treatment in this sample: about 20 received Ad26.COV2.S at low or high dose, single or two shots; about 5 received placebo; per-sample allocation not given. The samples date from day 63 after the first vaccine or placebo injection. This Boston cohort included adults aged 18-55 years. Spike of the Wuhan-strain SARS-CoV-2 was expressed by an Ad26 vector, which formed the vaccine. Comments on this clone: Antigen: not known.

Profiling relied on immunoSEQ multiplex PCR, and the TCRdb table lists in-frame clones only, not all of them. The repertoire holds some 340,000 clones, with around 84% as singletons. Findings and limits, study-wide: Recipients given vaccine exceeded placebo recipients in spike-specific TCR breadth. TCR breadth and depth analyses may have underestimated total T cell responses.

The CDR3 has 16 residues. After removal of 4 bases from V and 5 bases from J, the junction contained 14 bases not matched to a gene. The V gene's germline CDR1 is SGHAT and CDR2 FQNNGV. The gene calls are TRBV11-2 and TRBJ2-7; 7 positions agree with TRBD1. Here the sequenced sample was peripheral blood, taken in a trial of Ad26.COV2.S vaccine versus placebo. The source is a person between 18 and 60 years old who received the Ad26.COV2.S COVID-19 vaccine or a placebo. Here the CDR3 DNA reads TGTGCCAGCAGCTCTACAACCGGGACAGTCATTCACGAGCAGTACTTC. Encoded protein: CASSSTTGTVIHEQYF.